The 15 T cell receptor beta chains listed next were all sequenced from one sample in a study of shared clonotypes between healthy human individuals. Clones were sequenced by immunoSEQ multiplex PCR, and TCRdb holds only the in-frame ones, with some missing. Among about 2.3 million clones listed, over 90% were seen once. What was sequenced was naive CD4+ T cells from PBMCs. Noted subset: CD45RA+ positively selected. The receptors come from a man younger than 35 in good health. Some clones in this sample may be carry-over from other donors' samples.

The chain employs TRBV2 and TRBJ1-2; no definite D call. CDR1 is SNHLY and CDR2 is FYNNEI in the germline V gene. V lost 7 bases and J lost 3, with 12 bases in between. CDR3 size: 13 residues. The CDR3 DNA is TGTGCCAGCAATAGGTGGCGGGACTATGGCTACACCTTC. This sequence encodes CASNRWRDYGYTF.

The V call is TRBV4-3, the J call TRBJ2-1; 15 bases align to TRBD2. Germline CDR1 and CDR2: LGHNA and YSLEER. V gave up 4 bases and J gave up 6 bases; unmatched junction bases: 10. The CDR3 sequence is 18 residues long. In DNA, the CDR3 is TGCGCCAGCAGCCCACTCCCGGGACTAGCGGGAGGCCGCAATGAGCAGTTCTTC. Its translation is CASSPLPGLAGGRNEQFF.

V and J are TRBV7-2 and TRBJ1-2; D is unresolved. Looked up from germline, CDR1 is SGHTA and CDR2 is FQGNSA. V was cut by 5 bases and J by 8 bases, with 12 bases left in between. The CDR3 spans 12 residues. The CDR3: CASSAVRGGYTF. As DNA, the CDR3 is TGTGCCAGCAGCGCGGTTCGCGGAGGCTACACCTTC.

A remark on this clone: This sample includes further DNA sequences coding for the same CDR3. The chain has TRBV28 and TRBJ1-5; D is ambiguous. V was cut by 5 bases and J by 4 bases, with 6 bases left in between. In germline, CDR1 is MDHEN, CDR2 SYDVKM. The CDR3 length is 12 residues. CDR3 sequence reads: CASSRLNQPQHF. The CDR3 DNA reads TGTGCCAGCAGTAGATTGAATCAGCCCCAGCATTTT.

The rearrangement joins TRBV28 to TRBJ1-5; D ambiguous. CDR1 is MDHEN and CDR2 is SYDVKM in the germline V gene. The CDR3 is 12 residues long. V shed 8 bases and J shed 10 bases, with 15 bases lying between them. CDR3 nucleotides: TGTGCCAGCCGGGAAGGAGATGGTCCCCAGCATTTT. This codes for CASREGDGPQHF.

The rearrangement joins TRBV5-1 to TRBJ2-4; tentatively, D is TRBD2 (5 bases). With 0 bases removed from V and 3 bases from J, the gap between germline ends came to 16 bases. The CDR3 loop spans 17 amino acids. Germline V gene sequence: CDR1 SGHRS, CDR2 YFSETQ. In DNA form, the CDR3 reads TGCGCCAGCAGCTTGGTGTGGTCCGGGGTTGGCAAAAACATTCAGTACTTC. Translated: CASSLVWSGVGKNIQYF. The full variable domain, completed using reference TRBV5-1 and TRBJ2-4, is KAGVTQTPRYLIKTRGQQVTLSCSPISGHRSVSWYQQTPGQGLQFLFEYFSETQRNKGNFPGRFSGRQFSNSRSEMNVSTLELGDSALYLCASSLVWSGVGKNIQYFGAGTRLSVL.

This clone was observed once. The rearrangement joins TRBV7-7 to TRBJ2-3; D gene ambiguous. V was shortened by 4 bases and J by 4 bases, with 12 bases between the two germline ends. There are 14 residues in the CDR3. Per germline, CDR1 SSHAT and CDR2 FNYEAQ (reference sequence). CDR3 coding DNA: TGTGCCAGCAGCTCGACCTTCGCGGCAGATACGCAGTATTTT. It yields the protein CASSSTFAADTQYF. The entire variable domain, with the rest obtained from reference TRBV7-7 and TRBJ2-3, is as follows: GAGVSQSPRYKVTKRGQDVTLRCDPISSHATLYWYQQALGQGPEFLTYFNYEAQPDKSGLPSDRFSAERPEGSISTLTIQRTEQRDSAMYRCASSSTFAADTQYFGPGTRLTVL.

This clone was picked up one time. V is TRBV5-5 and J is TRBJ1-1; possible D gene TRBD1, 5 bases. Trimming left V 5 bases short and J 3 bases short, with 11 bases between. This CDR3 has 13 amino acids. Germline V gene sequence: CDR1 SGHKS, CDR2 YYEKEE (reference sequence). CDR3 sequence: CASSYLGDTEAFF. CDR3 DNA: TGTGCCAGCAGTTACTTAGGGGACACTGAAGCTTTCTTT.

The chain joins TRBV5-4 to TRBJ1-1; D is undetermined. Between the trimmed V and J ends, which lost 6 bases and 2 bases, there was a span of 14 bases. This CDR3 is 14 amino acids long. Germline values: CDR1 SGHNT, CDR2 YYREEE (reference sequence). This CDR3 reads CASTRGGLNTEAFF. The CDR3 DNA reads TGTGCCAGCACACGTGGAGGTCTAAACACTGAAGCTTTCTTT.

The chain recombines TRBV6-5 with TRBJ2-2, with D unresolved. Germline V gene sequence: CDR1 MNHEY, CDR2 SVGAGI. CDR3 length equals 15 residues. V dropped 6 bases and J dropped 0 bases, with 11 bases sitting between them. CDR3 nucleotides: TGTGCCAGCAGCTATCGCCCAACGAACACCGGGGAGCTGTTTTTT. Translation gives CASSYRPTNTGELFF.

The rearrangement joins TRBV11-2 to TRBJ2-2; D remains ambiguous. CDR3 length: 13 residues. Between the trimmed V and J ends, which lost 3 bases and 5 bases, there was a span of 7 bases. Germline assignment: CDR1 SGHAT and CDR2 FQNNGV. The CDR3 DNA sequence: TGTGCCAGCAGCTTCAGAGATACCGGGGAGCTGTTTTTT. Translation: CASSFRDTGELFF.

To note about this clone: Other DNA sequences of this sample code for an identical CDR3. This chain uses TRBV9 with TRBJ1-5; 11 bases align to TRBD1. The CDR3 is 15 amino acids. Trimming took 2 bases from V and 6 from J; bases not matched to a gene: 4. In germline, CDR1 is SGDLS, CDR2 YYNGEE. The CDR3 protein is CASSVGQGAGQPQHF. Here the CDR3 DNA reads TGTGCCAGCAGCGTCGGACAGGGGGCGGGTCAGCCCCAGCATTTT.

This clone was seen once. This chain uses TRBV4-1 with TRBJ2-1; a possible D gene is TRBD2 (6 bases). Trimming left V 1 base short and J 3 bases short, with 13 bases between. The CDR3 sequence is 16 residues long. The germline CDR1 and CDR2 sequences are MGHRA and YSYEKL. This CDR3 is CASSQGRGRDYNEQFF. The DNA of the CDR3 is TGCGCCAGCAGCCAAGGCCGTGGGCGGGACTACAATGAGCAGTTCTTC.

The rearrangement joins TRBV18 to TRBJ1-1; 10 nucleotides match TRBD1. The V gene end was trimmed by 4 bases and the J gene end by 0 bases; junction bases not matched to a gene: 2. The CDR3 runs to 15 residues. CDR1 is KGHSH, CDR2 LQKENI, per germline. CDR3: CASSLGTGVNTEAFF. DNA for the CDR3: TGTGCCAGCTCACTAGGGACAGGGGTGAACACTGAAGCTTTCTTT.

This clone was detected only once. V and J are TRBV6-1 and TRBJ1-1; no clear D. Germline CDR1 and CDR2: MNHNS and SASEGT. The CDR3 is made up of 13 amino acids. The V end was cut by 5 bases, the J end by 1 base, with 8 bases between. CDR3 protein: CASSTRQNTEAFF. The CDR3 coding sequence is TGTGCCAGCAGTACCCGACAGAACACTGAAGCTTTCTTT.